This entry lists 21 T cell receptor beta chains sequenced from one sample in a study of cytomegalovirus exposure and HLA in healthy donors. Primers included in the PCR were 60 Vbeta and 13 Jbeta primers. Clones were sequenced by immunoSEQ multiplex PCR, and TCRdb holds only the in-frame ones, with some missing. The table includes 120,000 or so clones, approximately 8% detected once. The sample taken for sequencing was PBMCs. The origin of the receptors is a woman between 35 and 50 years old in good health and CMV-seropositive.

This clone appeared a few times. The chain employs TRBV10-3 and TRBJ2-1; TRBD2 agrees at 13 bases. This CDR3 contains 18 residues. CDR1 ENHRY and CDR2 SYGVKD come from the germline V gene. V trimming: 5 bases; J trimming: 8 bases; junction bases outside the gene matches: 15. This chain's CDR3 is CAISPGLAGKSGGDEQFF. The CDR3 nucleotides read TGTGCCATCAGTCCGGGACTAGCGGGGAAATCAGGTGGCGATGAGCAGTTCTTC.

This clone was detected a few times. This chain uses TRBV2 with TRBJ2-3, with D possibly matching TRBD1 (5 bases). CDR1 SNHLY and CDR2 FYNNEI come from the germline V gene. V lost 5 bases, J lost 4 bases, and 16 bases lay in between. CDR3 length equals 15 residues. The CDR3 DNA reads TGTGCCAGCAGTATTCGACAGACTGTGTCAGATACGCAGTATTTT. Residues: CASSIRQTVSDTQYF.

This clone was found a few times. The rearrangement links TRBV10-1 to TRBJ1-4; TRBD1 agrees at 9 bases. This CDR3 is built from 14 residues. V lost 6 bases to trimming and J lost 7 bases; unmatched junction nucleotides: 6. CDR1 and CDR2 (germline): WNHNN, SYGVQD (reference sequence). This chain's CDR3 is CASSRGQGVEKLFF. CDR3 nucleotides: TGCGCCAGCAGCAGGGGACAGGGTGTTGAAAAACTGTTTTTT.

The V call is TRBV5-6, the J call TRBJ1-1; perhaps TRBD1 as D (5 bases). Per the germline V gene, CDR1 is SGHDT and CDR2 is YYEEEE. The V end was cut by 0 bases, the J end by 5 bases, with 14 bases between. The CDR3 runs 15 residues. The CDR3 region is CASSLDKGRVTEAFF. CDR3 nucleotides: TGTGCCAGCAGCTTGGATAAGGGGCGAGTGACTGAAGCTTTCTTT.

The V call is TRBV15, the J call TRBJ1-5; D remains ambiguous. CDR1 is LNHNV, CDR2 YYDKDF, per germline (reference sequence). Between the trimmed V and J ends, which lost 5 bases and 1 base, there was a span of 9 bases. The CDR3 spans 14 residues. CDR3: CATSGWRSNQPQHF. The CDR3 DNA reads as TGTGCCACCAGCGGTTGGAGAAGCAATCAGCCCCAGCATTTT.

The chain employs TRBV28 and TRBJ2-5; D may be TRBD2 (7 bases). Per germline, CDR1 MDHEN and CDR2 SYDVKM. The CDR3 totals 15 residues. Between the trimmed V and J ends, which lost 3 bases and 4 bases, there was a span of 15 bases. For the CDR3, the DNA is TGTGCCAGCAGTTTGGGGGGGGCCCGCGGAGAGACCCAGTACTTC. Translation: CASSLGGARGETQYF.

This clone was counted a few times. The genes are TRBV6-6 and TRBJ2-5, with 8 bases lining up with TRBD2. This CDR3 contains 16 residues. V was pared by 2 bases and J by 4 bases, with 9 bases of the junction left unmatched. Germline assignment: CDR1 MNHNY and CDR2 SVGAGI (reference sequence). In DNA, the CDR3 is TGTGCCAGCAGTTACCCTAAGGCGGGGGGAAGAGAGACCCAGTACTTC. Protein: CASSYPKAGGRETQYF.

The V and J genes are TRBV19 and TRBJ1-1; D might be TRBD1 (5 bases). The V gene's germline CDR1 is LNHDA and CDR2 SQIVND (reference sequence). This CDR3 has 15 residues. Deletions cut 5 bases from V and 1 base from J, with 14 bases between. In DNA form, the CDR3 reads TGTGCCAGTAGTCATCCAGGACATGCGAACACTGAAGCTTTCTTT. This encodes CASSHPGHANTEAFF.

This sequence joins TRBV9 and TRBJ1-2; D perhaps matches TRBD1 (5 bases). V lost 3 bases, J lost 2 bases, and 14 bases lay in between. The germline V gene has CDR1 SGDLS and CDR2 YYNGEE. The CDR3 runs to 15 residues. In DNA, the CDR3 is TGTGCCAGCAGCGCGCGTGGAGGGGTCAACTATGGCTACACCTTC. Residues: CASSARGGVNYGYTF.

In this sample, this clone turned up a few times. The rearrangement joins TRBV19 to TRBJ2-3; 8 positions match TRBD2. Germline lookup yields CDR1 LNHDA and CDR2 SQIVND (reference sequence). CDR3 length: 14 amino acids. The V gene end was trimmed by 5 bases and the J gene end by 4 bases; junction bases not matched to a gene: 5. CDR3 sequence reads: CASSLGLASDTQYF. The CDR3 DNA reads as TGTGCCAGTAGTCTCGGACTAGCCTCAGATACGCAGTATTTT.

This clone was observed a handful of times. The chain employs TRBV7-8 and TRBJ2-7; D gene unclear. From germline, CDR1 is SGHVS and CDR2 FQNEAQ. V lost 1 base to trimming and J lost 2 bases, with 9 bases between them. The CDR3 consists of 14 residues. The CDR3 coding sequence is TGTGCCAGCAGCTTAGTAACAGTCCCCTACGAGCAGTACTTC. This gives the protein CASSLVTVPYEQYF.

The J gene is TRBJ1-2, the V gene TRBV27; D is undetermined. Deletions cut 6 bases from V and 8 bases from J, with 13 bases between. Per germline, CDR1 MNHEY and CDR2 SMNVEV (reference sequence). The CDR3 sequence is 12 residues long. The CDR3 is CASRGPISGYTF. The CDR3 DNA sequence: TGTGCCAGCAGGGGCCCCATATCGGGCTACACCTTC.

In this sample, this clone turned up a few times. The V call is TRBV6-1, the J call TRBJ2-7; 7 bases match TRBD1. CDR1 and CDR2 (germline): MNHNS, SASEGT. The CDR3 length is 14 residues. Trimming removed 2 bases from V and 2 bases from J; junction bases left unmatched: 3. CDR3 protein: CASSERGTAYEQYF. The CDR3 coding sequence is TGTGCCAGCAGTGAAAGGGGGACAGCCTACGAGCAGTACTTC.

For this clone: Within the sample, other DNA sequences also encode this same CDR3. J is TRBJ1-1 and V is TRBV6-5; D not certain. The CDR3 extends over 13 amino acids. Trimming cost V 0 bases and J 1 base, with 3 bases left between them. CDR1 is MNHEY, CDR2 SVGAGI, per germline. CDR3: CASSYSRNTEAFF. The CDR3 DNA reads as TGTGCCAGCAGTTACTCTAGGAACACTGAAGCTTTCTTT.

The genes are TRBV11-2 and TRBJ2-5; 7 bases agree with TRBD1. Trimming took 5 bases from V and 0 from J; bases not matched to a gene: 6. There are 15 residues in the CDR3. Germline loops: CDR1 SGHAT, CDR2 FQNNGV. CDR3 DNA sequence: TGTGCCAGCAGCATTGGGACAGCTAACCAAGAGACCCAGTACTTC. Amino acids: CASSIGTANQETQYF.

The rearrangement links TRBV6-6 to TRBJ1-2; 7 bases agree with TRBD1. V shed 0 bases, J shed 2 bases, and the junction held 3 bases outside the gene matches. This CDR3 comprises 15 residues. Germline V CDR1 and CDR2: MNHNY, SVGAGI (reference sequence). The CDR3 DNA follows: TGTGCCAGCAGTTACTCCACAGGGGCCAACTATGGCTACACCTTC. Protein product: CASSYSTGANYGYTF.

This clone was detected a few times. The rearrangement uses TRBV27 and TRBJ2-7; a weak D match, TRBD1 (5 bases). The CDR3 is 14 amino acids. CDR1 is MNHEY, CDR2 SMNVEV, per germline (reference sequence). The V and J ends lost 2 bases and 4 bases respectively, with 12 bases between them. This CDR3 is CASSLRGSGYEQYF. CDR3 DNA: TGTGCCAGCAGTTTAAGGGGCTCCGGATACGAGCAGTACTTC.

This clone was recorded a few times. The V and J genes are TRBV7-9 and TRBJ2-7; TRBD1 matches 8 bases. The ends lost 3 bases at V and 5 bases at J; junction bases unmatched: 9. The CDR3 length is 15 residues. Looked up from germline, CDR1 is SEHNR and CDR2 is FQNEAQ (reference sequence). The CDR3 sequence: CASSLDRVEGNEQYF. The CDR3 DNA follows: TGTGCCAGCAGCTTGGACAGGGTCGAGGGTAACGAGCAGTACTTC. Together with reference TRBV7-9 and TRBJ2-7, the CDR3 gives the full variable domain: DTGVSQNPRHKITKRGQNVTFRCDPISEHNRLYWYRQTLGQGPEFLTYFQNEAQLEKSRLLSDRFSAERPKGSFSTLEIQRTEQGDSAMYLCASSLDRVEGNEQYFGPGTRLTVT.

The gene calls are TRBV14 and TRBJ2-3; D uncertain. V lost 6 bases and J 2 bases, leaving 12 bases between the germline ends. The CDR3 loop spans 14 amino acids. Germline lookup yields CDR1 SGHDN and CDR2 FVKESK. CDR3 loop: CASRGNLHTDTQYF. The CDR3 bases are TGTGCCAGCAGGGGCAACCTGCACACAGATACGCAGTATTTT.

This clone was seen a few times. The rearrangement joins TRBV20-1 to TRBJ1-2; 7 bases fit TRBD1. Germline-derived CDR1 and CDR2 are DFQATT and SNEGSKA (reference sequence). V shed 5 bases, J shed 6 bases, and the junction held 3 bases outside the gene matches. The CDR3 is 11 amino acids. CDR3 coding DNA: TGCAGTGCTTACCAGGGGGATGGCTACACCTTC. It codes for CSAYQGDGYTF.

The chain combines TRBV18 with TRBJ2-1, with a weak D call TRBD2 (7 bases). The germline V gene encodes CDR1 KGHSH and CDR2 LQKENI. There are 15 residues in the CDR3. V was trimmed by 2 bases and J by 5 bases, leaving 13 bases between them. The CDR3 is CASSPWGGLDNEQFF. The CDR3 nucleotides read TGTGCCAGCTCACCATGGGGGGGGCTAGACAATGAGCAGTTCTTC. Based on the CDR3 plus reference TRBV18 and TRBJ2-1, the full variable domain is NAGVMQNPRHLVRRRGQEARLRCSPMKGHSHVYWYRQLPEEGLKFMVYLQKENIIDESGMPKERFSAEFPKEGPSILRIQQVVRGDSAAYFCASSPWGGLDNEQFFGPGTRLTVL.